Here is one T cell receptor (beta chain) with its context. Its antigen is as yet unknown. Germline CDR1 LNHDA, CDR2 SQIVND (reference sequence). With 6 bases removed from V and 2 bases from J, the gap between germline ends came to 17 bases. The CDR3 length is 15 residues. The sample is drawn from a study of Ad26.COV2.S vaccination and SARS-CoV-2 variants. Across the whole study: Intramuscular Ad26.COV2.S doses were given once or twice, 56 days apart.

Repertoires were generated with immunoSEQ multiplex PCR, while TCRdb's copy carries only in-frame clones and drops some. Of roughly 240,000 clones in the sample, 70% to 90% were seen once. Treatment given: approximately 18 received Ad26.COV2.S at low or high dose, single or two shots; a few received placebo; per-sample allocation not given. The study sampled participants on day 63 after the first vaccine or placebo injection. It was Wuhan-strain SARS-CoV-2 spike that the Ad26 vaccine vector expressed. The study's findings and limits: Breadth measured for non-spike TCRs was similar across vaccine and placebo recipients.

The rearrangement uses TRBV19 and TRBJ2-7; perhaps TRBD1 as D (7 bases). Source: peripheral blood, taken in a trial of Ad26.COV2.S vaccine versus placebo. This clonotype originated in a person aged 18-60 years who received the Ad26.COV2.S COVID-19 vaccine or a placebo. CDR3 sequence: CASRTEAGGPYEQYF. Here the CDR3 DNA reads TGTGCCAGTAGGACTGAGGCAGGGGGGCCCTACGAGCAGTACTTC.